Each of the 16 T cell receptor beta chains below was sequenced from the same sample in a study of beta chain features in type 1 diabetes (dated 2018 in TCRdb). Library creation used the immunoSEQ multiplex PCR assay. The High Capacity cDNA Reverse Transcription Kit was used to reverse transcribe all of the isolated RNA, meaning that expressed TCRB transcripts were what got sequenced. The immuneACCESS repertoire file appears here via TCRdb, limited to in-frame rearrangements. These files lack a portion of the clones; in checked studies, under half of the deficit traces to unresolved V genes, and the cause of the others is not known. Across this sample there are 240,000 or so clones, with about 71% seen only once. The ten largest clones add up to 0.053% of the sample. Sequencing was done on a sample of naive CD4+ T cells from blood. Per the publication, the cell subset or site label means: true naive CD4+ T cells. Every receptor here comes from a man aged 25-40 years in good health.

The CDR3 reads CASSARSGANVLTF. CDR3 bases: TGTGCCAGCAGCGCTCGCTCTGGGGCCAACGTCCTGACTTTC. The chain recombines TRBV9 with TRBJ2-6; the D is unclear. V was shortened by 3 bases and J by 0 bases, with 4 bases between the two germline ends. Germline V lookup: CDR1 SGDLS, CDR2 YYNGEE. CDR3 length equals 14 residues.

The rearrangement joins TRBV6-5 to TRBJ2-3, with a possible D match to TRBD2 (6 bases). CDR1 is MNHEY and CDR2 is SVGAGI in the germline V gene. Deletions cut 3 bases from V and 7 bases from J, with 17 bases between. CDR3 size: 15 residues. CDR3 protein: CASSYSGPGVNTQYF. CDR3 sequence (DNA): TGTGCCAGCAGTTATAGCGGCCCCGGGGTAAATACGCAGTATTTT.

The chain couples TRBV18 to TRBJ2-7; 9 positions match TRBD1. J was trimmed by 2 bases and V by 3 bases; bases with no gene match: 5. The CDR3 totals 15 residues. The germline CDR1 and CDR2 sequences are KGHSH and LQKENI. DNA for the CDR3: TGTGCCAGCTCACCGACCGGGACAGGGCCCTACGAGCAGTACTTC. Translating gives CASSPTGTGPYEQYF. Full variable domain (outside the CDR3, taken from reference TRBV18 and TRBJ2-7): NAGVMQNPRHLVRRRGQEARLRCSPMKGHSHVYWYRQLPEEGLKFMVYLQKENIIDESGMPKERFSAEFPKEGPSILRIQQVVRGDSAAYFCASSPTGTGPYEQYFGPGTRLTVT.

The sample holds one count of this clone. This sequence joins TRBV4-1 and TRBJ2-5; 8 positions match TRBD1. This CDR3 has 13 residues. CDR1 is MGHRA, CDR2 YSYEKL, per germline. Trimming at V came to 4 bases and at J to 5 bases, leaving 3 bases not matched to a gene. As DNA, the CDR3 is TGCGCCAGCAGCCGGACAGGGATGGAGACCCAGTACTTC. This gives the protein CASSRTGMETQYF.

This chain connects TRBV30 to TRBJ1-6; 11 bases are a match to TRBD1. CDR1 and CDR2 (germline): GTSNPN, SVGIG (reference sequence). The CDR3 runs 17 residues. The ends lost 7 bases at V and 7 bases at J; junction bases unmatched: 15. CDR3 amino acids: CALTPGTGGRMNSPLHF. The CDR3 DNA is TGTGCCTTAACTCCCGGGACAGGGGGTCGAATGAATTCACCCCTCCACTTT. Drawing the rest from reference TRBV30 and TRBJ1-6, the complete variable domain is SQTIHQWPATLVQPVGSPLSLECTVEGTSNPNLYWYRQAAGRGLQLLFYSVGIGQISSEVPQNLSASRPQDRQFILSSKKLLLSDSGFYLCALTPGTGGRMNSPLHFGNGTRLTVT.

The J gene is TRBJ2-3, the V gene TRBV30, with a weak D call TRBD2 (7 bases). The V gene's germline CDR1 is GTSNPN and CDR2 SVGIG (reference sequence). Between the trimmed V and J ends, which lost 7 bases and 3 bases, there was a span of 14 bases. CDR3 size: 13 residues. CDR3 in DNA: TGTGCCTCCGACGGGGGGCATACAGATACGCAGTATTTT. It is translated as CASDGGHTDTQYF.

V and J are TRBV15 and TRBJ2-3; D unresolved. CDR3 length: 16 amino acids. Germline assignment: CDR1 LNHNV and CDR2 YYDKDF (reference sequence). V was clipped by 4 bases and J by 1 base, with 15 bases between them. The CDR3 protein is CATSTEVGLGTDTQYF. In nucleotides, the CDR3 is TGTGCCACCAGCACCGAAGTTGGGTTAGGCACAGATACGCAGTATTTT. Complete variable domain (other parts from reference TRBV15 and TRBJ2-3): DAMVIQNPRYQVTQFGKPVTLSCSQTLNHNVMYWYQQKSSQAPKLLFHYYDKDFNNEADTPDNFQSRRPNTSFCFLDIRSPGLGDTAMYLCATSTEVGLGTDTQYFGPGTRLTVL.

This chain uses TRBV11-2 with TRBJ2-7, with a possible D match to TRBD2 (5 bases). The CDR3 extends over 13 amino acids. V was trimmed by 5 bases and J by 5 bases, leaving 13 bases between them. CDR1 is SGHAT and CDR2 is FQNNGV in the germline V gene. CDR3 in amino acids: CASSPELEHEQYF. The CDR3 coding sequence is TGTGCCAGCAGCCCAGAACTAGAGCACGAGCAGTACTTC. Full variable domain (rest looked up from reference TRBV11-2 and TRBJ2-7): EAGVAQSPRYKIIEKRQSVAFWCNPISGHATLYWYQQILGQGPKLLIQFQNNGVVDDSQLPKDRFSAERLKGVDSTLKIQPAKLEDSAVYLCASSPELEHEQYFGPGTRLTVT.

In DNA form, the CDR3 reads TGTGCCAGCAGCTTCAACCACGGAGGCTACACCTTC. It encodes CASSFNHGGYTF. The genes are TRBV7-2 and TRBJ1-2; no clear D. CDR3 length: 12 amino acids. Trimming removed 3 bases from V and 8 bases from J, with 10 bases in between. CDR1 is SGHTA and CDR2 is FQGNSA in the germline V gene.

The sample holds a few counts of this clone. V is TRBV29-1 and J is TRBJ2-6; D not resolved. The CDR3 totals 14 residues. CDR1 and CDR2 (germline): SQVTM, ANQGSEA. V was pared by 4 bases and J by 2 bases, with 9 bases between. The CDR3 DNA follows: TGCAGCGTTGCGTGGGTTACTGGGGCCAACGTCCTGACTTTC. It specifies CSVAWVTGANVLTF.

This clone appeared a few times. The chain employs TRBV7-2 and TRBJ2-7, with TRBD1 matching 7 bases. V shed 5 bases, J shed 1 base, and the junction held 11 bases outside the gene matches. Germline lookup yields CDR1 SGHTA and CDR2 FQGNSA. This CDR3 contains 16 residues. The CDR3, as DNA: TGTGCCAGCAGCGGGACCGGGACAGCTTTATCCTACGAGCAGTACTTC. Translating it yields CASSGTGTALSYEQYF.

The V and J genes are TRBV7-9 and TRBJ2-3, with D uncertain. This CDR3 contains 12 residues. Per the germline V gene, CDR1 is SEHNR and CDR2 is FQNEAQ (reference sequence). With 3 bases removed from V and 6 bases from J, the gap between germline ends came to 7 bases. CDR3 protein: CASSFVGDTQYF. The CDR3 bases are TGTGCCAGCAGCTTCGTGGGGGATACGCAGTATTTT.

This chain joins TRBV10-3 and TRBJ1-2; weak D call: TRBD1 (6 bases). The CDR3 loop spans 13 amino acids. Deletions cut 6 bases from V and 6 bases from J, with 14 bases between. The V gene's germline CDR1 is ENHRY and CDR2 SYGVKD. CDR3 loop: CAISSSQGNGYTF. The CDR3 region has the DNA TGTGCCATCAGCTCCTCACAGGGCAATGGCTACACCTTC.

The CDR3 DNA reads as TGCAGCGTGGGATATTTGGACCGATCCAGAGCTTTCTTT. Its translation is CSVGYLDRSRAFF. This chain joins TRBV29-1 and TRBJ1-1; D is uncertain. Germline V lookup: CDR1 SQVTM, CDR2 ANQGSEA. V was shortened by 6 bases and J by 10 bases, with 21 bases between the two germline ends. This CDR3 contains 13 residues.

The J gene is TRBJ2-7, the V gene TRBV23-1, with TRBD1 matching over 9 bases. TRBV23-1 is flagged as an ORF with uncertain function. This CDR3 has 16 residues. The V and J ends lost 8 bases and 2 bases, in that order; junction bases with no gene match: 13. CDR3 protein: CASPEWTGEATYEQYF. The CDR3 coding sequence is TGCGCCAGCCCCGAATGGACAGGGGAAGCCACCTACGAGCAGTACTTC.

The chain carries TRBV13 and TRBJ2-7, with TRBD1 matching over 7 bases. This CDR3 spans 13 amino acids. Germline loops: CDR1 PRHDT, CDR2 FYEKMQ (reference sequence). V lost 3 bases and J lost 3; bases outside the gene matches: 2. The CDR3 DNA reads TGTGCCAGCAGCTTTGACAGGGACTACGAGCAGTACTTC. Its protein product is CASSFDRDYEQYF.